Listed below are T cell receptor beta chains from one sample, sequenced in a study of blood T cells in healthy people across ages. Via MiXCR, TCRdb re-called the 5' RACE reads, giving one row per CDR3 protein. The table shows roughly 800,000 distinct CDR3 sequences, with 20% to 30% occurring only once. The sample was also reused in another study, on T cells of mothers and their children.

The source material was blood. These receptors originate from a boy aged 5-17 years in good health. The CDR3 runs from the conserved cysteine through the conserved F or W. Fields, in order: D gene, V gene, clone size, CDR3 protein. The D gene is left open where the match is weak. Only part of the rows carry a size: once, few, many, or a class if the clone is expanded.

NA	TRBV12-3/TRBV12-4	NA	CASTKFRDVRYNEQFF
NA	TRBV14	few	CASSQINAGGEKLFF
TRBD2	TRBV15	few	CATSKGLARGEQFF
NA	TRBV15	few	CATSRDLFETQYF
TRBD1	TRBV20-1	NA	CSAIQDRATTNEKLFF
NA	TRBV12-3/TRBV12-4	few	CASSLGRVPGNTIYF
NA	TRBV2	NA	CASSEAGWGETQYF
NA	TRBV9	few	CASSVGAGGANVLTF
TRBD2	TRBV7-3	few	CASSLEAGDFETQYF
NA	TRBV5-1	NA	CASSAEGSSTDTQYF
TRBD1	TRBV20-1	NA	CSASVPSGGRNQPQHF
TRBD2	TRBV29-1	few	CSVLGSGSADTQYF
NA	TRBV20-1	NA	CSARDAGDTKTDTQYF
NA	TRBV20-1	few	CSARTGTLYNSPLHF
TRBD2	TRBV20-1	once	CSANRLGTSRETQYF
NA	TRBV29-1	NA	CSVEDARWGAFF
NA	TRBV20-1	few	CSATGRGDYGYTF
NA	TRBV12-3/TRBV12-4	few	CASSPSPYSNQPQHF
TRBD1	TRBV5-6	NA	CASTQQGSRDEISYNEQFF
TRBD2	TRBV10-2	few	CASSEPPGLAFGKNIQYF
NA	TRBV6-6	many	CASSSGGNYEQYF
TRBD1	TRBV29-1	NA	CSVARDRGNNEQFF
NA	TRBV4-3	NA	CASSQNRDNQETQYF
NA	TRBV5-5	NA	CASSLFRTIGYTF
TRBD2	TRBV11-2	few	CASSSTGGPTKNIQYF
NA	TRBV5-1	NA	CASSLGAGSPYEQYF
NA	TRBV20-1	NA	CSATDPLEQYF
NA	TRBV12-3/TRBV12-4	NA	CASSLGSNSYQETQYF
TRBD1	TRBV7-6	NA	CASSSQIPGQDAYEQYF
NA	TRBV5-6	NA	CASSFGQGSQPQHF
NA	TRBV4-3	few	CASSHRVEGTNEKLFF
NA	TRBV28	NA	CASSPTPGNPSTEAFF
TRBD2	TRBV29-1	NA	CSVDLPGLADTQYF
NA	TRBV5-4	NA	CASSLAVTNTDTQYF
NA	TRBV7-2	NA	CASSLESGIGEKLFF
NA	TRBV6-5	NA	CATADSHQETQYF
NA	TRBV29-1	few	CSVKGPTSTDTQYF
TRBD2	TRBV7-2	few	CASSYEGLVQETQYF
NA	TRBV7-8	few	CASSMAGFYEQYF
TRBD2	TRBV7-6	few	CASSSRVGRAGNEQFF
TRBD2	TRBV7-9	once	CASSFAPGTSGEQFF
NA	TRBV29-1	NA	CSVERTDMNTEAFF
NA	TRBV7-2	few	CASSLVSVGSNYEQYF
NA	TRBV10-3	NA	CATSLGNQPQHF
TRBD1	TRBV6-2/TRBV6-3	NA	CASSSPGTGGFGNYEQYF
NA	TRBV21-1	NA	CARGGRTSGSGNEQFF
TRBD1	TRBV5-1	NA	CASRGQGIDEQYF
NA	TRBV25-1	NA	CASSAGGRNTEAFF
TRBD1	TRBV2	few	CASSEAQGATDIQYF
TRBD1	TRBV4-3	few	CASSPGQVGDTQYF